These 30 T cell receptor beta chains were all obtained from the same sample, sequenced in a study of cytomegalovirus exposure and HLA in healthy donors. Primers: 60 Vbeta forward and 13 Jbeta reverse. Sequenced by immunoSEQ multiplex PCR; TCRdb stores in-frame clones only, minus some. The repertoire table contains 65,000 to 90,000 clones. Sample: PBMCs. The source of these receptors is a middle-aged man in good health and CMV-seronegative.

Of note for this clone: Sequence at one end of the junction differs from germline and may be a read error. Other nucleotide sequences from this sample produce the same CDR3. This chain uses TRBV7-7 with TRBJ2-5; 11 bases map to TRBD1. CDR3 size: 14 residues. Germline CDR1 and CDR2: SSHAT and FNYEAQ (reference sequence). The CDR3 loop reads CASSPDRGQETQYF. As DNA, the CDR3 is TGTGCTAGCAGCCCGGACAGGGGGCAGGAGACCCAGTACTTC.

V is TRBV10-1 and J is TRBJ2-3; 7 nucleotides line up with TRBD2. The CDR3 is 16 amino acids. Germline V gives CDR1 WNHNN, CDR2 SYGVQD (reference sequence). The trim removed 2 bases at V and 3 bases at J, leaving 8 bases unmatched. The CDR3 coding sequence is TGCGCCAGCAGTGAGAGGGGAGCGGGGTTGACAGATACGCAGTATTTT. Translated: CASSERGAGLTDTQYF.

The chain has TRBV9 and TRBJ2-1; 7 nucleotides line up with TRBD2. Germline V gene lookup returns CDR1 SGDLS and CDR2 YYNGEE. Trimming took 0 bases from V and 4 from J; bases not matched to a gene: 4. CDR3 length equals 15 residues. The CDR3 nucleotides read TGTGCCAGCAGCGTAGGGGGAGGGATATACAATGAGCAGTTCTTC. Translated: CASSVGGGIYNEQFF. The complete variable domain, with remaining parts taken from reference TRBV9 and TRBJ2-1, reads DSGVTQTPKHLITATGQRVTLRCSPRSGDLSVYWYQQSLDQGLQFLIQYYNGEERAKGNILERFSAQQFPDLHSELNLSSLELGDSALYFCASSVGGGIYNEQFFGPGTRLTVL.

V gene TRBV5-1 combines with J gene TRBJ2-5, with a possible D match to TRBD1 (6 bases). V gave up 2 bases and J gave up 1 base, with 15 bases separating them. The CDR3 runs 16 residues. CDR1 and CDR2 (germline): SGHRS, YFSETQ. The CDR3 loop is CASSFSKGELQETQYF. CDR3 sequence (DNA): TGCGCCAGCAGCTTTTCGAAGGGGGAGCTCCAAGAGACCCAGTACTTC.

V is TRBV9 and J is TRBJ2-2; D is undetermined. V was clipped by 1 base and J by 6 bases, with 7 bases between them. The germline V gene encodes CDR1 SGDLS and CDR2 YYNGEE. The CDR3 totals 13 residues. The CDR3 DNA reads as TGTGCCAGCAGCGTATTGTTAGCCGGGGAGCTGTTTTTT. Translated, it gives CASSVLLAGELFF.

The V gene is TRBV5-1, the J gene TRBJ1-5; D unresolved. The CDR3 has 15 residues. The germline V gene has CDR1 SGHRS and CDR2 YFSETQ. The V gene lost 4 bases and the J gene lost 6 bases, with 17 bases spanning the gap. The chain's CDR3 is CASSLQPDASQPQHF. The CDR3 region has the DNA TGCGCCAGCAGCCTACAGCCCGATGCGAGTCAGCCCCAGCATTTT.

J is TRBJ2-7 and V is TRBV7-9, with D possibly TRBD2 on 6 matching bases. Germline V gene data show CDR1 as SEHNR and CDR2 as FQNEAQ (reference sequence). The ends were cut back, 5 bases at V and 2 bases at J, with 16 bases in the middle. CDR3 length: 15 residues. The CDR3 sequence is CASSDGGVSPYEQYF. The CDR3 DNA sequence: TGTGCCAGCAGCGATGGCGGGGTCTCGCCCTACGAGCAGTACTTC. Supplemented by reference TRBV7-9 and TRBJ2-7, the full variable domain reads DTGVSQNPRHKITKRGQNVTFRCDPISEHNRLYWYRQTLGQGPEFLTYFQNEAQLEKSRLLSDRFSAERPKGSFSTLEIQRTEQGDSAMYLCASSDGGVSPYEQYFGPGTRLTVT.

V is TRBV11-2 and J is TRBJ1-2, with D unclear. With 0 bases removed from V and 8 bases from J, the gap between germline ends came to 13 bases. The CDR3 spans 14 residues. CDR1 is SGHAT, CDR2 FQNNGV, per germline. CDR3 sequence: CASSLDPTYGGYTF. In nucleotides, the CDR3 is TGTGCCAGCAGCTTAGATCCGACATATGGAGGCTACACCTTC.

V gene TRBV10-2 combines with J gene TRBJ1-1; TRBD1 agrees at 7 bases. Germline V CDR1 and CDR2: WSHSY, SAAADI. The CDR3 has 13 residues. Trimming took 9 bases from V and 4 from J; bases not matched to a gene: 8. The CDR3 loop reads CASQTQGTTEAFF. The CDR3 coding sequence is TGCGCCAGTCAGACACAGGGGACCACTGAAGCTTTCTTT.

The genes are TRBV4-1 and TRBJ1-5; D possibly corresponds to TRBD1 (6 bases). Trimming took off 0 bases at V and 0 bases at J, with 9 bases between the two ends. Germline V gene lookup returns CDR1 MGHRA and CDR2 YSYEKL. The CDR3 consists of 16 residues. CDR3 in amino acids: CASSQDQDSSNQPQHF. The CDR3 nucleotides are TGCGCCAGCAGCCAAGATCAGGACAGTAGCAATCAGCCCCAGCATTTT.

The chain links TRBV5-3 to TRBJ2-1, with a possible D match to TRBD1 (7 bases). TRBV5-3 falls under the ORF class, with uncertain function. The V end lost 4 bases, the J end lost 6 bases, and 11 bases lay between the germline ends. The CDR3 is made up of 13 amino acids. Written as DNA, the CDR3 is TGTGCCAGAAGCCGGGGGACAGTCAATGAGCAGTTCTTC. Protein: CARSRGTVNEQFF.

CDR3 bases: TGTGCCAGCAGTCCGTGGGGGGTTAGCACAGATACGCAGTATTTT. It translates to CASSPWGVSTDTQYF. The rearrangement links TRBV27 to TRBJ2-3; perhaps TRBD2 as D (6 bases). Germline V gives CDR1 MNHEY, CDR2 SMNVEV (reference sequence). The CDR3 sequence is 15 residues long. V was clipped by 5 bases and J by 0 bases, with 12 bases between them.

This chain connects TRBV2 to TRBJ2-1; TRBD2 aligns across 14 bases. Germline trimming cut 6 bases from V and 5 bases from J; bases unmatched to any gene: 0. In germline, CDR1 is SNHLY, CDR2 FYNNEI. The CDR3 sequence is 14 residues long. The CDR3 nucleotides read TGTGCCAGCAGGACTAGCGGGGGGGACAATGAGCAGTTCTTC. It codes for CASRTSGGDNEQFF.

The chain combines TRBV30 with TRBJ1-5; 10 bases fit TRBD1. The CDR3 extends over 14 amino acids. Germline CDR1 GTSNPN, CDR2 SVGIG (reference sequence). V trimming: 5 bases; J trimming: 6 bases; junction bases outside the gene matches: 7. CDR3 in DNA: TGTGCCTGGGACCGGGACAGGGGAATTCAGCCCCAGCATTTT. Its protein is CAWDRDRGIQPQHF.

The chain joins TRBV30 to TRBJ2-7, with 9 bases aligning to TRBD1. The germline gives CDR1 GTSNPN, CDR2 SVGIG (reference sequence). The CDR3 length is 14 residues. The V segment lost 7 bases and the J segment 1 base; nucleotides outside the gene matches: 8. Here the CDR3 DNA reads TGTGCCTCTTCCGGGACAGGGAAGTCCTACGAGCAGTACTTC. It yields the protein CASSGTGKSYEQYF.

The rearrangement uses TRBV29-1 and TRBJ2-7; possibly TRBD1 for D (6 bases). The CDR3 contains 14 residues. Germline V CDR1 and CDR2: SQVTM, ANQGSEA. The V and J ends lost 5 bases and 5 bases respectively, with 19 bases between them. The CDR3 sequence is CSVRPFTGSHEQYF. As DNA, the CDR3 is TGCAGCGTTCGACCCTTTACAGGGTCCCACGAGCAGTACTTC.

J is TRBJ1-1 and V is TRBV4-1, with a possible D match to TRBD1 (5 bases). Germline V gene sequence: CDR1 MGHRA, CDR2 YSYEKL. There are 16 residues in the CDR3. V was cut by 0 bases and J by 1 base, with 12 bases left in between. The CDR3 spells CASSQDRQGKNTEAFF. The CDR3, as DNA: TGCGCCAGCAGCCAAGACCGGCAGGGCAAGAACACTGAAGCTTTCTTT.

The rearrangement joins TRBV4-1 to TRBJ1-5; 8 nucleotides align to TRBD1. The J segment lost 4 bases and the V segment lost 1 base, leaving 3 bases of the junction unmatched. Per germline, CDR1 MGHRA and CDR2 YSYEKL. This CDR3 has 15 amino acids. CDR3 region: CASSQATGGNQPQHF. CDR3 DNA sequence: TGCGCCAGCAGCCAAGCAACAGGGGGGAATCAGCCCCAGCATTTT.

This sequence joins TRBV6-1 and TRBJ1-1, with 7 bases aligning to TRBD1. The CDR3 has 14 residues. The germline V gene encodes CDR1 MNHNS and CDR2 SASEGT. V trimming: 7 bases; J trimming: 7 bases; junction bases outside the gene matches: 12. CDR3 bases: TGTGCCAGCATATCCGGGCCAGGGGGGAGTGAAGCTTTCTTT. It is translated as CASISGPGGSEAFF.

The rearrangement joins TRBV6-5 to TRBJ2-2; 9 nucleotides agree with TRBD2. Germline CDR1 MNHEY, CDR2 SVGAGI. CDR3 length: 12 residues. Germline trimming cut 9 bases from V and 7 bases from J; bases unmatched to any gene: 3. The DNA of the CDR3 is TGTGCCAGTAGACTAGCGGTCGGGGAGCTGTTTTTT. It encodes CASRLAVGELFF.

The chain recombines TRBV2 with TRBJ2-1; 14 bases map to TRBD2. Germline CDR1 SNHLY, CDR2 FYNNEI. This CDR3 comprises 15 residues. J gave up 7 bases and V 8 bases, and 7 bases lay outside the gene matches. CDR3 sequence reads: CASSPRTSGGNEQFF. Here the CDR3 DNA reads TGTGCCAGCTCTCCGCGGACTAGCGGGGGGAATGAGCAGTTCTTC.

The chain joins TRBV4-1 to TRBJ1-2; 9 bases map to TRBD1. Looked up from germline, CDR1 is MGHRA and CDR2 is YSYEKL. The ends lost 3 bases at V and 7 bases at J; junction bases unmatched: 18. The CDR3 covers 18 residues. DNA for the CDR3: TGCGCCAGCAGCCATACCGGGACAGGGTACCCAAATTTGTCTGGCTACACCTTC. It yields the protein CASSHTGTGYPNLSGYTF.

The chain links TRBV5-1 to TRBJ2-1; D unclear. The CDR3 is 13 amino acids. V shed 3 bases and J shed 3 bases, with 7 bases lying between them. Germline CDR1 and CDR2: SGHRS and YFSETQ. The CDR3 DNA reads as TGCGCCAGCAGCTCACATAACTACAATGAGCAGTTCTTC. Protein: CASSSHNYNEQFF.

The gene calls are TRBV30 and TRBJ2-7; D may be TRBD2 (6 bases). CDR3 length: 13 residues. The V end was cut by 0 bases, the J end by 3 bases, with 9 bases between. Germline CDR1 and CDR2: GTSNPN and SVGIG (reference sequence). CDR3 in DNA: TGTGCCTGGAGTGTGGAGGGTCTCTACGAGCAGTACTTC. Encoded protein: CAWSVEGLYEQYF. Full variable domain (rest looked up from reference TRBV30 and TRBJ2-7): SQTIHQWPATLVQPVGSPLSLECTVEGTSNPNLYWYRQAAGRGLQLLFYSVGIGQISSEVPQNLSASRPQDRQFILSSKKLLLSDSGFYLCAWSVEGLYEQYFGPGTRLTVT.

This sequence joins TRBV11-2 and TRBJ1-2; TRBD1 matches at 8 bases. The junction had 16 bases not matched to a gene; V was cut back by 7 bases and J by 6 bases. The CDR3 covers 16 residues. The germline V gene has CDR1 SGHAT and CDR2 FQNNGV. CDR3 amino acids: CASTTTAAQGANGYTF. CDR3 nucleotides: TGTGCCAGCACCACCACGGCGGCGCAGGGGGCCAATGGCTACACCTTC.

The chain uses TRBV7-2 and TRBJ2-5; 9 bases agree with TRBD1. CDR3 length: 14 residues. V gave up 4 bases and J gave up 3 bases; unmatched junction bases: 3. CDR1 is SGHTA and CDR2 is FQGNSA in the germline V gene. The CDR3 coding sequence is TGTGCCAGCAGCTCGCGGACAGGGGAAGAGACCCAGTACTTC. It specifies CASSSRTGEETQYF.

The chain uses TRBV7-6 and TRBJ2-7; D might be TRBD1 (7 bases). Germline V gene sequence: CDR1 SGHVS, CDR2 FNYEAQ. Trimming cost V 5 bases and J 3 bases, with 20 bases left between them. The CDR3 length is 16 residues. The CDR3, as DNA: TGTGCCAGCAGCCCCCTGGCGGGACAGAGATACTACGAGCAGTACTTC. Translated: CASSPLAGQRYYEQYF. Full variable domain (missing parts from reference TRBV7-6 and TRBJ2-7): GAGVSQSPRYKVTKRGQDVALRCDPISGHVSLYWYRQALGQGPEFLTYFNYEAQQDKSGLPNDRFSAERPEGSISTLTIQRTEQRDSAMYRCASSPLAGQRYYEQYFGPGTRLTVT.

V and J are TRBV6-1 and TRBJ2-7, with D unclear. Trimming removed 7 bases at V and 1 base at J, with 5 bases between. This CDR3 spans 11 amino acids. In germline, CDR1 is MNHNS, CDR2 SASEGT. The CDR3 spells CASKASYEQYF. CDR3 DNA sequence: TGTGCCAGCAAAGCGTCCTACGAGCAGTACTTC.

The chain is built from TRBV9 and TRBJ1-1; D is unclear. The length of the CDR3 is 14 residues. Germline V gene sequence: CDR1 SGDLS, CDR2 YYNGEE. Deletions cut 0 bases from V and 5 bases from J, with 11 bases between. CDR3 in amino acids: CASSVGWGDTEAFF. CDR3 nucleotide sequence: TGTGCCAGCAGCGTAGGGTGGGGAGATACTGAAGCTTTCTTT.

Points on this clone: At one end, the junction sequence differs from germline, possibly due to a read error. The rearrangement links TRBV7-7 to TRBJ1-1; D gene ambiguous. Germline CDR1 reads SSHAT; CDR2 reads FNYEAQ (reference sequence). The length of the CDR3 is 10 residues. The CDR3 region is CASSSAEAFF. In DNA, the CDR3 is TGTGCTAGCAGCTCTGCTGAAGCTTTCTTT.